These 19 T cell receptor beta chains share one sample of origin, sequenced in a study of OX40 agonist ivuxolimab in advanced cancers. The repertoire was sequenced with immunoSEQ multiplex PCR; TCRdb's copy has only in-frame clones and lacks some. This table holds 40,000 to 60,000 clones, approximately 79% found once. The sequencing used CD4+ or CD8+ T cells sorted from blood, collected in a trial of the OX40 agonist ivuxolimab. Receptors were obtained from an adult with an advanced solid tumor such as melanoma, head and neck, liver or kidney cancer.

This chain connects TRBV29-1 to TRBJ2-3, with D unclear. The CDR3 sequence is 14 residues long. V dropped 3 bases and J dropped 2 bases, with 12 bases sitting between them. Germline CDR1 is SQVTM and CDR2 is ANQGSEA. The CDR3 DNA sequence: TGCAGCGTTGAGGGCGGCTTGAACACAGATACGCAGTATTTT. Its translation is CSVEGGLNTDTQYF.

The chain joins TRBV4-3 to TRBJ2-7; no reliable D call. CDR1 and CDR2 (germline): LGHNA, YSLEER. The CDR3 totals 16 residues. V dropped 0 bases and J dropped 0 bases, with 12 bases sitting between them. CDR3 sequence: CASSQEWMGLSYEQYF. In DNA, the CDR3 is TGCGCCAGCAGCCAAGAGTGGATGGGCCTCTCCTACGAGCAGTACTTC.

The chain employs TRBV9 and TRBJ2-2; D gene unclear. The CDR3 has 13 residues. Looked up from germline, CDR1 is SGDLS and CDR2 is YYNGEE. V lost 0 bases and J 5 bases, leaving 5 bases between the germline ends. The CDR3 region has the DNA TGTGCCAGCAGCGTAGATCTGACCGGGGAGCTGTTTTTT. This translates into CASSVDLTGELFF.

This clone was seen a single time. This chain joins TRBV14 and TRBJ2-1; D is uncertain. CDR1 is SGHDN and CDR2 is FVKESK in the germline V gene. Trimming left V 4 bases short and J 9 bases short, with 10 bases between. The CDR3 is 12 amino acids. The CDR3 DNA sequence: TGTGCCAGCAGCCGATCGAGGACTGAGCAGTTCTTC. This translates into CASSRSRTEQFF.

Only a few counts were recorded for this clone. This sequence joins TRBV19 and TRBJ2-7, with 8 positions matching TRBD1. CDR1 is LNHDA, CDR2 SQIVND, per germline (reference sequence). The junction had 12 bases not matched to a gene; V was cut back by 7 bases and J by 7 bases. There are 14 residues in the CDR3. CDR3 in DNA: TGTGCCAGTAATAACTCTTCCCGGGACAGGGAGCAGTACTTC. This codes for CASNNSSRDREQYF.

This clone showed up just a few times. This chain links TRBV2 with TRBJ1-2; 8 bases are shared with TRBD1. Germline-derived CDR1 and CDR2 are SNHLY and FYNNEI. The CDR3 spans 17 residues. V was clipped by 2 bases and J by 7 bases; unmatched bases: 15. For the CDR3, the DNA is TGTGCCAGCAGTGAAAAGGGTCAGGGGGCGCGTTCTGCTGGCTACACCTTC. As protein: CASSEKGQGARSAGYTF.

The CDR3: CASSQYLASVNEQYF. In nucleotides, the CDR3 is TGTGCCAGCAGCCAGTATCTAGCTAGCGTCAACGAGCAGTACTTC. The chain joins TRBV14 to TRBJ2-7, with TRBD2 as a possible D gene (6 bases). Between the trimmed V and J ends, which lost 3 bases and 5 bases, there was a span of 17 bases. Germline V gene sequence: CDR1 SGHDN, CDR2 FVKESK. This CDR3 has 15 residues.

The gene calls are TRBV15 and TRBJ1-2, with 10 bases aligning to TRBD1. The trim removed 5 bases at V and 4 bases at J, leaving 4 bases unmatched. This CDR3 contains 14 residues. Germline V gene sequence: CDR1 LNHNV, CDR2 YYDKDF (reference sequence). The CDR3 protein is CATSPGDRGYGYTF. The CDR3 DNA is TGTGCCACCAGCCCTGGGGACAGGGGCTATGGCTACACCTTC.

This clone was picked up one time. The rearrangement links TRBV4-3 to TRBJ1-1; D perhaps matches TRBD1 (5 bases). The germline V gene has CDR1 LGHNA and CDR2 YSLEER. This CDR3 is built from 15 residues. Trimming took 0 bases from V and 1 from J, leaving 9 bases between them. CDR3 nucleotides: TGCGCCAGCAGCCAAGAATTGGGGGGGAACACTGAAGCTTTCTTT. Translation: CASSQELGGNTEAFF.

This sequence joins TRBV28 and TRBJ2-7; 8 bases map to TRBD1. The germline V gene encodes CDR1 MDHEN and CDR2 SYDVKM. CDR3 length: 15 amino acids. The V and J ends lost 7 bases and 6 bases, in that order; junction bases with no gene match: 14. CDR3 nucleotide sequence: TGTGCCAGCAAGCGACAGGGGCCCCGAGGGGGCGAGCAGTACTTC. Translated, it gives CASKRQGPRGGEQYF.

This clone has only one observation. The chain has TRBV5-4 and TRBJ2-1; D possibly corresponds to TRBD1 (6 bases). This CDR3 region has 13 residues. Trimming pared 4 bases from V and 10 bases from J, leaving 15 bases between. Germline V gene sequence: CDR1 SGHNT, CDR2 YYREEE (reference sequence). The CDR3 DNA reads TGTGCCAGCAGCGCACAGGGAACCACCGAGCAGTTCTTC. This codes for CASSAQGTTEQFF.

The chain links TRBV5-5 to TRBJ2-2; D unclear. The CDR3 is 12 amino acids. Germline V gives CDR1 SGHKS, CDR2 YYEKEE (reference sequence). Trimming removed 1 base from V and 4 bases from J, with 2 bases in between. The DNA for the CDR3 is TGTGCCAGCAGCTTGATCACCGGGGAGCTGTTTTTT. It is translated as CASSLITGELFF.

V gene TRBV2 combines with J gene TRBJ1-6; D not certain. The CDR3 totals 15 residues. Germline V lookup: CDR1 SNHLY, CDR2 FYNNEI. V was trimmed by 2 bases and J by 7 bases, leaving 12 bases between them. The chain's CDR3 is CASSESGSRNSPLHF. CDR3 bases: TGTGCCAGCAGTGAATCGGGGAGTCGGAATTCACCCCTCCACTTT.

V is TRBV27 and J is TRBJ2-1; TRBD2 is a possible D gene (6 bases). V lost 5 bases, J lost 0 bases, and 23 bases lay in between. This CDR3 has 19 amino acids. Per the germline V gene, CDR1 is MNHEY and CDR2 is SMNVEV (reference sequence). CDR3 amino acids: CASSPDPRKRASSYNEQFF. CDR3 nucleotide sequence: TGTGCCAGCAGTCCCGACCCTCGAAAGCGGGCGAGCTCCTACAATGAGCAGTTCTTC.

Worth noting for this clone: Other DNA sequences from this sample encode an identical CDR3 as well. The rearrangement links TRBV7-8 to TRBJ2-7; D is unresolved. The CDR3 contains 17 residues. Germline V gives CDR1 SGHVS, CDR2 FQNEAQ. Trimming stripped 4 bases from V and 3 bases from J, with 22 bases between. CDR3 coding DNA: TGTGCCAGCAGCTCCCAGCCAACTCGACAATTGTTCTACGAGCAGTACTTC. Its protein is CASSSQPTRQLFYEQYF.

In this sample, this clone turned up a few times. The chain combines TRBV5-5 with TRBJ2-3, with D tentatively TRBD2 (6 bases). The germline gives CDR1 SGHKS, CDR2 YYEKEE (reference sequence). V was cut by 1 base and J by 4 bases, with 10 bases left in between. This CDR3 has 14 amino acids. The DNA of the CDR3 is TGTGCCAGCAGCTTGTGGGGGGAGGCAGATACGCAGTATTTT. Protein product: CASSLWGEADTQYF.

The chain couples TRBV20-1 to TRBJ2-3; maybe TRBD2 (5 bases). This CDR3 has 10 residues. Germline V gives CDR1 DFQATT, CDR2 SNEGSKA (reference sequence). CDR3 bases: TGCAGGGCCGGGGCAGATACGCAGTATTTT. Translated, it gives CRAGADTQYF.

This chain links TRBV10-1 with TRBJ2-5; 7 nucleotides align to TRBD1. Germline-derived CDR1 and CDR2 are WNHNN and SYGVQD (reference sequence). The CDR3 covers 13 residues. V lost 6 bases, J lost 2 bases, and 3 bases stayed unmatched. The CDR3: CASSRDRQETQYF. Written as DNA, the CDR3 is TGCGCCAGCAGCCGGGACAGACAAGAGACCCAGTACTTC.

The chain links TRBV7-2 to TRBJ2-7; D possibly corresponds to TRBD1 (6 bases). This CDR3 has 16 residues. V was clipped by 3 bases and J by 3 bases, with 18 bases between them. Per germline, CDR1 SGHTA and CDR2 FQGNSA. The CDR3 loop is CASSFGYGRGGYEQYF. For the CDR3, the DNA is TGTGCCAGCAGCTTCGGTTATGGTAGAGGGGGCTACGAGCAGTACTTC.